This TCR beta chain was recorded in a study of post-analysis software for immune sequencing data. For the study at large: As for disease course, relapsing-remitting, secondary progressive and progressive-relapsing multiple sclerosis were all included. Study-wide results and caveats: Significantly lower normalized Chao1 diversity was seen in multiple sclerosis patients than in controls. Included in a set of about five TRBV segments more frequent in patients than controls were TRBV5-6, TRBV5-1 and TRBV20-1.

Germline CDR1 SGHRS, CDR2 YFSETQ. CDR3 size: 15 residues. V dropped 0 bases and J dropped 7; count of bases not matched to a gene: 6. Unique molecular identifiers were carried by the TCR beta cDNA libraries. TCRdb called the PCR reads again in MiXCR, with one record for every CDR3 protein. This table has over 250,000 distinct CDR3 sequences, 36% appearing once. A remark on this clonotype: The antigen remains unidentified.

The TCR was taken from a girl aged 5-17 years with multiple sclerosis. The J gene is TRBJ2-1, the V gene TRBV5-1; 8 bases fit TRBD2. The sequenced sample consisted of blood. CDR3 DNA sequence: TGCGCCAGCAGCTTGGCACCCGGGAGGGAAAATGAGCAGTTCTTC. Translated: CASSLAPGRENEQFF.